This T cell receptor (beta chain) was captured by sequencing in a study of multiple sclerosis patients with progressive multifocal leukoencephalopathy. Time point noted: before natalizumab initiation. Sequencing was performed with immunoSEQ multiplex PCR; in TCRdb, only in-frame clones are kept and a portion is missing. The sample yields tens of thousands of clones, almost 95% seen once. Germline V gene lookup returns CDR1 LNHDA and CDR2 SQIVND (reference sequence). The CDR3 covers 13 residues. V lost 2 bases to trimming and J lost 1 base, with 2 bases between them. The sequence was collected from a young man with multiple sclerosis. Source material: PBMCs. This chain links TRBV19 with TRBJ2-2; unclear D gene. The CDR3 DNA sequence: TGTGCCAGTAGTATATTGAACACCGGGGAGCTGTTTTTT. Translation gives CASSILNTGELFF.